The clone carrying this TCR beta chain turned up a few times. Its matching antigen is unknown. This record comes from a study of T-cell reconstitution after alpha-beta-depleted transplantation in children. The authors prepared the TCRbeta library with unique molecular identifiers. TCRdb independently ran MiXCR on the PCR reads; one entry per CDR3 protein. Altogether fewer than 400,000 distinct CDR3 sequences are present, around 20% being singletons, with the ten largest covering approximately 11%. Whole-study findings and limits: Several hundred rapidly expanded clones from non-depleted graft cells reportedly supplied alpha-beta T cells about two months post-transplant.

The CDR3 covers 14 residues. In germline, CDR1 is ENHRY, CDR2 SYGVKD. The V segment lost 4 bases and the J segment 8 bases; nucleotides outside the gene matches: 9. This sample comprised PBMCs, mostly from graft donor cells, obtained 180 days after TCRalphabeta/CD19-depleted stem cell transplant. This receptor was taken from a male patient younger than 18 who had a stem cell transplant for acute lymphoblastic leukemia, so the T cells may come from the graft donor. The rearrangement links TRBV10-3 to TRBJ1-2; 8 bases match TRBD1. CDR3 DNA: TGTGCCATCAGTGCCCGAGGACAGGGATACGGCTACACCTTC. Translating gives CAISARGQGYGYTF.